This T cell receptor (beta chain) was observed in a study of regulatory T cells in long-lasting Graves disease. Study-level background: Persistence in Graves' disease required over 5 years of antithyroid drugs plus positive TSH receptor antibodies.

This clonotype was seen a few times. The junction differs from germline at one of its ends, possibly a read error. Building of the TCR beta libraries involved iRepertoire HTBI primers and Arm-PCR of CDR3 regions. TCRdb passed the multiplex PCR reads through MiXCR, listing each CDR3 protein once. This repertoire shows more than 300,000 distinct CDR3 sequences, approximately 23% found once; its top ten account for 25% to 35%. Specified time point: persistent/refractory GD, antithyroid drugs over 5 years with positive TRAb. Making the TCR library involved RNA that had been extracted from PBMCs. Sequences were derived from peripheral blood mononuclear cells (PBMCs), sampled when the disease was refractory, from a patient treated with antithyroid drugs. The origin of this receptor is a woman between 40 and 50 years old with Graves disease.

The CDR3 DNA reads TGTGCCAGCAGCCAAAGATGGCCCCCTATGCACTTC. This encodes CASSQRWPPMHF. This chain connects TRBV3-1 to TRBJ2-7, with unresolved D. The germline gives CDR1 LGHDT, CDR2 YNNKEL (reference sequence). This CDR3 region has 12 residues.